This entry lists 5 T cell receptor beta chains sequenced from one sample in a study of blood T cell repertoires in COVID-19. The method was immunoSEQ multiplex PCR; TCRdb's version includes in-frame clones alone and lacks a portion of them. The sample lists about 240,000 clones; approximately 86% were seen once. The sequenced sample was peripheral blood. The receptors originated from a man aged 60-69 years who had recovered from COVID-19.

This clone was seen only once. The V gene is TRBV5-4, the J gene TRBJ2-1, with TRBD2 matching 11 bases. Germline assignment: CDR1 SGHNT and CDR2 YYREEE (reference sequence). This CDR3 is built from 15 residues. The V and J ends lost 4 bases and 5 bases, in that order; junction bases with no gene match: 5. CDR3 sequence: CASSRLAGSHNEQFF. The CDR3 bases are TGTGCCAGCAGCCGACTAGCGGGGAGCCACAATGAGCAGTTCTTC.

The rearrangement uses TRBV4-1 and TRBJ1-6, with 9 bases matching TRBD1. With V trimmed by 1 base and J by 8 bases, 6 bases remained unmatched. The CDR3 length is 16 residues. Germline V gives CDR1 MGHRA, CDR2 YSYEKL. The CDR3 spells CASSQGTGDRDSPLHF. DNA of the CDR3: TGCGCCAGCAGCCAAGGGACAGGGGATAGGGATTCACCCCTCCACTTT.

The V gene is TRBV5-4, the J gene TRBJ1-2, with 9 bases fitting TRBD1. This CDR3 spans 14 amino acids. The ends lost 4 bases at V and 8 bases at J; junction bases unmatched: 9. Per germline, CDR1 SGHNT and CDR2 YYREEE (reference sequence). This CDR3 reads CASSPDRGLEGYTF. The DNA for the CDR3 is TGTGCCAGCAGCCCGGACAGGGGTTTGGAGGGCTACACCTTC.

This clone has more than one count but fewer than ten. V and J are TRBV6-5 and TRBJ2-7, with 9 bases lining up with TRBD2. The CDR3 consists of 14 residues. V lost 3 bases to trimming and J lost 3 bases; unmatched junction nucleotides: 3. The germline V gene has CDR1 MNHEY and CDR2 SVGAGI. As DNA, the CDR3 is TGTGCCAGCAGTTATGGAGCGGGGGGCTACGAGCAGTACGTC. Translated, it gives CASSYGAGGYEQYV.

This clone showed up just once. The chain is built from TRBV2 and TRBJ2-3; possibly TRBD2 for D (5 bases). V lost 3 bases to trimming and J lost 3 bases, with 10 bases between them. The CDR3 extends over 14 amino acids. CDR1 SNHLY and CDR2 FYNNEI come from the germline V gene. This CDR3 reads CASSELARTDTQYF. The CDR3 region has the DNA TGTGCCAGCAGTGAGTTAGCGAGGACAGATACGCAGTATTTT. The variable domain in full, with the rest retrieved from reference TRBV2 and TRBJ2-3, is EPEVTQTPSHQVTQMGQEVILRCVPISNHLYFYWYRQILGQKVEFLVSFYNNEISEKSEIFDDQFSVERPDGSNFTLKIRSTKLEDSAMYFCASSELARTDTQYFGPGTRLTVL.